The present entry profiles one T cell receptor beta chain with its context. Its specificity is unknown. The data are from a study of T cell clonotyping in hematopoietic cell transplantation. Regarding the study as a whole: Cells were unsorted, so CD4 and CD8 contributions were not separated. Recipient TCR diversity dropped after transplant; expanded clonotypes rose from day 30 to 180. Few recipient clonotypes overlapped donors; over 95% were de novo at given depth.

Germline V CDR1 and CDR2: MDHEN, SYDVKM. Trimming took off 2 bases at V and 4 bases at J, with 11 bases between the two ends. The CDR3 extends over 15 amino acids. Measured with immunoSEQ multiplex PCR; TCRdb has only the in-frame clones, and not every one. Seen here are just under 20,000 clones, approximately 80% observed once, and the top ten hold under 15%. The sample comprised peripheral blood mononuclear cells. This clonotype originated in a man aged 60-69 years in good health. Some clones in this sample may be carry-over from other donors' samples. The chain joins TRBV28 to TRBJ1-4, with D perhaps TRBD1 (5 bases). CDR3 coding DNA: TGTGCCAGCAGTTTAGGGGGGAACCTTAATGAAAAACTGTTTTTT. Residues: CASSLGGNLNEKLFF.